Below, 10 T cell receptor beta chains from the same sample are listed, as sequenced in a study of blood T cell repertoires in COVID-19. TCRdb's table, derived via immunoSEQ multiplex PCR, lists solely in-frame clones and lacks some. Among around 130,000 clones listed, more than 60% were seen once. The sequenced material came from peripheral blood. These receptors were obtained from a man aged 45-60 years with acute or convalescent COVID-19.

The chain recombines TRBV7-8 with TRBJ2-5; 14 nucleotides line up with TRBD2. The junction had 16 bases not matched to a gene; V was cut back by 2 bases and J by 5 bases. CDR3 length equals 20 residues. Germline assignment: CDR1 SGHVS and CDR2 FQNEAQ. The CDR3 DNA is TGTGCCAGCAGCTTATATTGGTCCGGACTAGCGGGGGGCAGTGGGGAGACCCAGTACTTC. Translating it yields CASSLYWSGLAGGSGETQYF.

As DNA, the CDR3 is TGTGCCAGCAGCGAAATAGCGGGGATGACAGATACGCAGTATTTT. It translates to CASSEIAGMTDTQYF. The chain uses TRBV7-9 and TRBJ2-3; 8 bases are shared with TRBD2. The CDR3 loop spans 15 amino acids. V trimming: 5 bases; J trimming: 3 bases; junction bases outside the gene matches: 7. Germline values: CDR1 SEHNR, CDR2 FQNEAQ (reference sequence).

The rearrangement joins TRBV13 to TRBJ1-2; the D gene is possibly TRBD1 (5 bases). Deletions cut 7 bases from V and 0 bases from J, with 12 bases between. The CDR3 is 14 residues long. Germline V CDR1 and CDR2: PRHDT, FYEKMQ (reference sequence). CDR3 sequence: CASTGDWANYGYTF. The CDR3 DNA is TGTGCCAGCACGGGGGACTGGGCTAACTATGGCTACACCTTC. The variable domain in full, completed from reference TRBV13 and TRBJ1-2, reads AAGVIQSPRHLIKEKRETATLKCYPIPRHDTVYWYQQGPGQDPQFLISFYEKMQSDKGSIPDRFSAQQFSDYHSELNMSSLELGDSALYFCASTGDWANYGYTFGSGTRLTVV.

V usage is TRBV30 and J usage is TRBJ2-7, with 7 positions matching TRBD1. The CDR3 length is 18 residues. J lost 0 bases, V lost 1 base, and 15 bases had no gene match. The germline V gene has CDR1 GTSNPN and CDR2 SVGIG (reference sequence). CDR3 loop: CAWSAPGPLRGHSYEQYF. CDR3 nucleotide sequence: TGTGCCTGGAGTGCTCCGGGACCCCTAAGGGGGCACTCCTACGAGCAGTACTTC.

Turning to this clone: Other DNA sequences of this sample code for an identical CDR3. The chain uses TRBV5-1 and TRBJ2-1; D perhaps matches TRBD2 (6 bases). CDR3 length: 15 amino acids. Germline CDR1 SGHRS, CDR2 YFSETQ. V lost 3 bases, J lost 4 bases, and 14 bases lay in between. In nucleotides, the CDR3 is TGCGCCAGCAGCTCGGGTGGGGGGTCGTACAATGAGCAGTTCTTC. As protein: CASSSGGGSYNEQFF.

This chain links TRBV3-1 (or the pseudogene TRBV3-2) with TRBJ1-2; no firm D call. V lost 0 bases, J lost 4 bases, and 3 bases lay in between. Germline loops: CDR1 LGHDT, CDR2 YNNKEL (reference sequence). The CDR3 length is 12 residues. This CDR3 reads CASSQDLYGYTF. The CDR3 coding sequence is TGTGCCAGCAGCCAAGATCTCTATGGCTACACCTTC.

V is TRBV10-3 and J is TRBJ2-7; D is perhaps TRBD1 (6 bases). V shed 2 bases and J shed 2 bases, with 10 bases lying between them. Germline CDR1 is ENHRY and CDR2 is SYGVKD. This CDR3 contains 14 residues. The CDR3, as DNA: TGTGCCATCAGTGAGGGGGGCCCACCCTACGAGCAGTACGTC. Translation gives CAISEGGPPYEQYV.

The chain couples TRBV2 to TRBJ2-7; 9 nucleotides agree with TRBD2. This CDR3 is 13 amino acids long. Germline lookup yields CDR1 SNHLY and CDR2 FYNNEI. Germline trimming cut 7 bases from V and 4 bases from J; bases unmatched to any gene: 5. CDR3 in DNA: TGTGCCAGCAACCTAGCGGGGATTTACGAGCAGTACTTC. Protein sequence: CASNLAGIYEQYF.

The rearrangement joins TRBV18 to TRBJ2-5; tentatively, D is TRBD2 (6 bases). V lost 3 bases to trimming and J lost 0 bases, with 14 bases between them. The CDR3 sequence is 16 residues long. Germline V gives CDR1 KGHSH, CDR2 LQKENI. DNA of the CDR3: TGTGCCAGCTCACCGTTTAAGGGCGGGGACCAAGAGACCCAGTACTTC. It yields the protein CASSPFKGGDQETQYF.

This clone was picked up a small number of times. This chain connects TRBV1 to TRBJ2-7; TRBD1 was called by the table and not checked on the DNA. TRBV1 is termed a pseudogene. CDR3 length: 15 amino acids. The CDR3 loop reads CTSSQDIRGCHEQYV. In DNA form, the CDR3 reads TGCACCAGCAGCCAAGACATAAGGGGTTGCCACGAGCAGTACGTC.